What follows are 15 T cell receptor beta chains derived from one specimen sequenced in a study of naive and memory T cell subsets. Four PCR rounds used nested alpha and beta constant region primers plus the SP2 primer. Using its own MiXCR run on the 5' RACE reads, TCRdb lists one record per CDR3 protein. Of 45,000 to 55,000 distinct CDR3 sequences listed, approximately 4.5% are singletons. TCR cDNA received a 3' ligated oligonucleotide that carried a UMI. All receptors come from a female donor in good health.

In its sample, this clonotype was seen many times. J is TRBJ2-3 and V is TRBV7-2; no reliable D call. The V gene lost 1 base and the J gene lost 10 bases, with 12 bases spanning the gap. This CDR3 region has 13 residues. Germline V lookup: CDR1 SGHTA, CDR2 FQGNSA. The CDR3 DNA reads TGTGCCAGCAGCTTAGGCACCGGAATGCCGCAGTATTTT. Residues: CASSLGTGMPQYF.

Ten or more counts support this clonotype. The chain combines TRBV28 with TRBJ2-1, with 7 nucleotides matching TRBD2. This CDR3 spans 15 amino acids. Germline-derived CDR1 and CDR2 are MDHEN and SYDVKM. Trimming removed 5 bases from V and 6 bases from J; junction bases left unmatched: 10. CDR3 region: CASSPRGVLSNEQFF. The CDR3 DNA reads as TGTGCCAGCAGTCCCCGGGGGGTTCTGAGCAATGAGCAGTTCTTC.

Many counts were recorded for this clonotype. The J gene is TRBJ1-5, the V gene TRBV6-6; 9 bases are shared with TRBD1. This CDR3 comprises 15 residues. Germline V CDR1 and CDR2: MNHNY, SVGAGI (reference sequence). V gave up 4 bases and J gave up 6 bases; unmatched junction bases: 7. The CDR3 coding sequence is TGTGCCAGCAGTTGGGACAGGGCGAAGGGTCAGCCCCAGCATTTT. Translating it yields CASSWDRAKGQPQHF.

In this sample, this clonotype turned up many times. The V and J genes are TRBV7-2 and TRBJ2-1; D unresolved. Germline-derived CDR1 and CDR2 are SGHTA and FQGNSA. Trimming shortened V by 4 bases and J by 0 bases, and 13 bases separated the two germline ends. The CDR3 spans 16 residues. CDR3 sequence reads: CASSSQGPSSYNEQFF. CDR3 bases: TGTGCCAGCAGCTCCCAAGGCCCAAGCTCCTACAATGAGCAGTTCTTC.

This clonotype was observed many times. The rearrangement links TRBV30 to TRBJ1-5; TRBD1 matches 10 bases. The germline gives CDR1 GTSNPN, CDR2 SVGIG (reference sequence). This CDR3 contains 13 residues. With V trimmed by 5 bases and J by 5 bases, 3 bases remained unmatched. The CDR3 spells CAWATGGHQPQHF. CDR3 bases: TGTGCCTGGGCGACAGGGGGCCATCAGCCCCAGCATTTT.

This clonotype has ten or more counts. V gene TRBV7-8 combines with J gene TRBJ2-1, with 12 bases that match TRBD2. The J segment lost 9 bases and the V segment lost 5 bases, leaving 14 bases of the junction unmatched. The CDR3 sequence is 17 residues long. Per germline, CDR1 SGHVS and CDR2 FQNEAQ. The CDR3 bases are TGTGCCAGCAGCCCCCCCCTCAGACTAGCGGGAGCCTTTGAGCAGTTCTTC. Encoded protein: CASSPPLRLAGAFEQFF.

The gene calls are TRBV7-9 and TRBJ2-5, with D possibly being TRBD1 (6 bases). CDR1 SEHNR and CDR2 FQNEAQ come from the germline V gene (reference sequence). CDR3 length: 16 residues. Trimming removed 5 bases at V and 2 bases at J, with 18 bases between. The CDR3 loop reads CASSPSPPGHQETQYF. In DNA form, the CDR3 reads TGTGCCAGCAGCCCGAGCCCTCCGGGACATCAAGAGACCCAGTACTTC.

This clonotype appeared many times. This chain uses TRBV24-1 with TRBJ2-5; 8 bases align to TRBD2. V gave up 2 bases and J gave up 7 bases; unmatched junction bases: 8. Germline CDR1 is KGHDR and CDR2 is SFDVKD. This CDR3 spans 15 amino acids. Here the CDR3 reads CATSDSGLAARTQYF. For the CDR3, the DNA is TGTGCCACCAGTGATTCCGGACTAGCCGCCCGGACCCAGTACTTC.

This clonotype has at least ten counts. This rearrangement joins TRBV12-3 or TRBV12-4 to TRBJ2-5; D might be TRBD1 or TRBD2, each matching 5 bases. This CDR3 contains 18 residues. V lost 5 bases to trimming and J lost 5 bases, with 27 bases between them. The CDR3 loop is CASSDSPYRDPWGETQYF. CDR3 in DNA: TGTGCCAGCAGTGACTCCCCCTACCGGGACCCGTGGGGGGAGACCCAGTACTTC.

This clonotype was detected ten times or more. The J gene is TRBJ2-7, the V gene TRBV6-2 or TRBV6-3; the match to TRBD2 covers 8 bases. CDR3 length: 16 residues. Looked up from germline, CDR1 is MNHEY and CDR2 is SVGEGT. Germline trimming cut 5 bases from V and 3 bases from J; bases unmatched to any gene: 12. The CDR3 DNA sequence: TGTGCCAGCAGTACCTTACCGTCTAGCGGGCACTACGAGCAGTACTTC. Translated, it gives CASSTLPSSGHYEQYF.

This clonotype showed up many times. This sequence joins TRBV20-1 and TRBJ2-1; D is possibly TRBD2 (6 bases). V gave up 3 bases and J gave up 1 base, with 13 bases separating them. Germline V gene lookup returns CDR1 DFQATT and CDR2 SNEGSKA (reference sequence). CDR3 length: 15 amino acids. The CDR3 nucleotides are TGCAGTGCTAGCTACGTTAGCGGATCCTACAATGAGCAGTTCTTC. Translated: CSASYVSGSYNEQFF.

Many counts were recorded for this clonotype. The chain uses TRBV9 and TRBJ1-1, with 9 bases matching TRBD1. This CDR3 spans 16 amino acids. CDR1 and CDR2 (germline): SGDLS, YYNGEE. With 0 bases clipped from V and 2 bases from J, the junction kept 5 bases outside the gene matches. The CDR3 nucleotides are TGTGCCAGCAGCGTAGCTTTGGGACAGGGTAACACTGAAGCTTTCTTT. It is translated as CASSVALGQGNTEAFF.

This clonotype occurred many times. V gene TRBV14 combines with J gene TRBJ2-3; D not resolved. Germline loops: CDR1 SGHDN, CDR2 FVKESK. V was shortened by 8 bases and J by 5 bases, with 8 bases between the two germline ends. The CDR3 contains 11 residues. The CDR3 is CASSLGDTQYF. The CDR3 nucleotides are TGTGCCAGCTCTTTAGGAGATACGCAGTATTTT.

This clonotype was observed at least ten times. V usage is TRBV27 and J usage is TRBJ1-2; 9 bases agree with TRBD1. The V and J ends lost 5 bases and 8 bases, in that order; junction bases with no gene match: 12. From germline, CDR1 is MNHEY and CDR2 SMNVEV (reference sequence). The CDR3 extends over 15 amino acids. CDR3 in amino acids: CASSGGLGDRVGYTF. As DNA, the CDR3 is TGTGCCAGCAGTGGGGGTTTGGGGGACAGGGTCGGCTACACCTTC.

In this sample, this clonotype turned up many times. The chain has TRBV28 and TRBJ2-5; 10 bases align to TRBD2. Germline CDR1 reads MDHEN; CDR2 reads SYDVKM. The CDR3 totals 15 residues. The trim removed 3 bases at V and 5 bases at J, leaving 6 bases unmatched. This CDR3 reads CASSFSGRKKETQYF. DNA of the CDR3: TGTGCCAGCAGTTTTAGCGGGAGGAAGAAGGAGACCCAGTACTTC.